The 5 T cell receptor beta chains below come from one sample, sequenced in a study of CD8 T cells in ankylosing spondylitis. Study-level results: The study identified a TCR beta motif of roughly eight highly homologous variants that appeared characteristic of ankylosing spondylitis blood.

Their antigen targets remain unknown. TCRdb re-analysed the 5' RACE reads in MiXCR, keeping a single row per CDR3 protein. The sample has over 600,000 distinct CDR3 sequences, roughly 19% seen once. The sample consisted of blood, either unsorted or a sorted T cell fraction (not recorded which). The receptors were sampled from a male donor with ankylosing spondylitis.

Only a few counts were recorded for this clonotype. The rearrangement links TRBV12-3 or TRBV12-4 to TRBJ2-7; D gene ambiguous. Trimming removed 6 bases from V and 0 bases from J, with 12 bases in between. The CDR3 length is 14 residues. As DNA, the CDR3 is TGTGCCAGCAGGGCCAGGCACAGCTCCTACGAGCAGTACTTC. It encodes CASRARHSSYEQYF.

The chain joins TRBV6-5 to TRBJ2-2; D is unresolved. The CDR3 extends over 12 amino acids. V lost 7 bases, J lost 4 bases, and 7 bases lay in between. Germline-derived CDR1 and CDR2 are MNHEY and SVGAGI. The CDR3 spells CASTRSTGELFF. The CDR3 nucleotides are TGTGCCAGCACACGGAGCACCGGGGAGCTGTTTTTT.

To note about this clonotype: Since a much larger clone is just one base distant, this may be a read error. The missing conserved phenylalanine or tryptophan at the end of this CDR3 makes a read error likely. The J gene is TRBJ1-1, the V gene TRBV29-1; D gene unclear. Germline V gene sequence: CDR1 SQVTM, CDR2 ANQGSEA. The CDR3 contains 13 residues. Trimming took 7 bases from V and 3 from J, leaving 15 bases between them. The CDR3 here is CSALGREDTEAFL. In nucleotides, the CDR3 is TGCAGCGCTCTAGGTAGGGAGGACACTGAAGCTTTCCTT.

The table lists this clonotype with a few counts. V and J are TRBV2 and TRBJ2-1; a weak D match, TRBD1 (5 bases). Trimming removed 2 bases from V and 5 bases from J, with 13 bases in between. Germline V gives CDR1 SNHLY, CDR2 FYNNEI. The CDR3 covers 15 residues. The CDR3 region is CASSETGIMDNEQFF. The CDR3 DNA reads TGTGCCAGCAGTGAAACAGGAATCATGGACAATGAGCAGTTCTTC.

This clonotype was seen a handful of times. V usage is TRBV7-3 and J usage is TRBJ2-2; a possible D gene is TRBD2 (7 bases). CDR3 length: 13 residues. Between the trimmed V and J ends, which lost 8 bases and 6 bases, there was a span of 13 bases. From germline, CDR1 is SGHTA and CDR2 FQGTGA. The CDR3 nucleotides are TGTGCCAGCGGGGGGGCTGACCCCGGGGAGCTGTTTTTT. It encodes CASGGADPGELFF. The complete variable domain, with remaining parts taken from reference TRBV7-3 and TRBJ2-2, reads GAGVSQTPSNKVTEKGKYVELRCDPISGHTALYWYRQSLGQGPEFLIYFQGTGAADDSGLPNDRFFAVRPEGSVSTLKIQRTERGDSAVYLCASGGADPGELFFGEGSRLTVL.